The 27 T cell receptor beta chains below all came from one sample that was sequenced in a study of CD8+CD57+ T cells in acquired aplastic anemia. Profiling of TCR beta VDJ combinations and CDR3 sequences used genomic DNA as template. TCRdb recomputed calls from the reads with MiXCR, one row per CDR3 protein. This table holds hundreds of thousands of distinct CDR3 sequences, around 72% found once. Sequencing input: sorted CD4+, CD8+, or CD8+CD57+ T cells (not recorded which) from PBMCs. These receptors all come from a human donor in good health, serving as a control.

The chain employs TRBV7-3 and TRBJ2-3; a weak D match, TRBD1 (5 bases). The V gene lost 1 base and the J gene lost 14 bases, with 22 bases spanning the gap. This CDR3 is 15 amino acids long. Germline CDR1 is SGHTA and CDR2 is FQGTGA. The CDR3 region is CASSLNPPGLHPSYF. As DNA, the CDR3 is TGTGCCAGCAGCTTAAACCCGCCAGGGTTACATCCCTCGTATTTT.

The chain couples TRBV20-1 to TRBJ1-1; D might be TRBD1 (5 bases). This CDR3 region has 14 residues. CDR1 is DFQATT, CDR2 SNEGSKA, per germline (reference sequence). CDR3 loop: CSACSKDKGFEAFF. The CDR3 region has the DNA TGCAGCGCCTGCAGTAAGGACAAGGGTTTTGAAGCTTTCTTT.

On this clonotype: It is likely a read error, because the conserved phenylalanine at the end of the CDR3 is missing. No DNA is shown, since the ends of the CDR3 on it are uncertain; the CDR3 is the one TCRdb lists. The V call is TRBV9, the J call TRBJ2-5; no DNA check was done on the table's D call, TRBD1. Germline CDR1 SGDLS, CDR2 YYNGEE. The CDR3 sequence runs 13 residues, both termini included. The CDR3 loop is CASSVEGGDTRAV.

This chain's CDR3 is CASSITSGRKDTQYF. For the CDR3, the DNA is TGTGCCAGCAGCATTACTAGCGGGAGGAAAGATACGCAGTATTTT. This chain links TRBV7-6 with TRBJ2-3; 12 bases line up with TRBD2. The CDR3 has 15 amino acids. V trimming: 5 bases; J trimming: 5 bases; junction bases outside the gene matches: 5. Germline assignment: CDR1 SGHVS and CDR2 FNYEAQ. The whole variable domain, remainder taken from reference TRBV7-6 and TRBJ2-3, is GAGVSQSPRYKVTKRGQDVALRCDPISGHVSLYWYRQALGQGPEFLTYFNYEAQQDKSGLPNDRFSAERPEGSISTLTIQRTEQRDSAMYRCASSITSGRKDTQYFGPGTRLTVL.

In regard to this clonotype: Because the CDR3's place on the DNA is in doubt, the DNA is left out and the CDR3 is given as listed by TCRdb. The chain has TRBV7-2 and TRBJ2-3; TRBD2 was called by the table and not checked on the DNA. Counting both end residues, the CDR3 totals 15 amino acids. Germline CDR1 is SGHTA and CDR2 is FQGNSA. CDR3: CASSPVNEQFFGPYF.

The V and J genes are TRBV25-1 and TRBJ2-1; the D is unclear. Trimming stripped 8 bases from V and 2 bases from J, with 19 bases between. The germline gives CDR1 MGHDK, CDR2 SYGVNS. This CDR3 spans 16 amino acids. The CDR3 sequence is CASRGSWAEPYNEQFF. CDR3 in DNA: TGTGCCAGCCGTGGATCGTGGGCAGAGCCCTACAATGAGCAGTTCTTC.

This clonotype was counted many times. CDR3 DNA: TGTGCCAGCAGCCCGACAGGGAATTCACCCCTCCACTTT. It specifies CASSPTGNSPLHF. The V and J genes are TRBV9 and TRBJ1-6; 7 bases fit TRBD1. CDR1 and CDR2 from the germline V gene are SGDLS and YYNGEE. The junction had 2 bases not matched to a gene; V was cut back by 4 bases and J by 7 bases. The CDR3 has 13 amino acids.

The chain employs TRBV2 and TRBJ2-7; 10 bases map to TRBD2. The CDR3 is 16 amino acids. The V segment lost 10 bases and the J segment 3 bases; nucleotides outside the gene matches: 15. Germline V gives CDR1 SNHLY, CDR2 FYNNEI. The chain's CDR3 is CATCEASGGANYEQYF. The CDR3 DNA reads as TGTGCCACCTGTGAGGCTAGCGGGGGCGCAAACTACGAGCAGTACTTC.

This clonotype has ten or more counts. The chain's CDR3 is CASTQLGTNEQYF. Written as DNA, the CDR3 is TGTGCCAGCACTCAACTGGGGACCAACGAGCAGTACTTC. The chain links TRBV5-6 to TRBJ2-7; either TRBD1 or TRBD2 may fit D (5 bases each). CDR3 length: 13 amino acids. Per germline, CDR1 SGHDT and CDR2 YYEEEE. The V end lost 6 bases, the J end lost 5 bases, and 15 bases lay between the germline ends.

Notes on this clonotype: A much larger clone is a single base away; this may be a read error. The chain has TRBV20-1 and TRBJ2-1; 8 nucleotides match TRBD2. The V gene end was trimmed by 5 bases and the J gene end by 8 bases; junction bases not matched to a gene: 14. CDR1 and CDR2 from the germline V gene are DFQATT and SNEGSKA (reference sequence). This CDR3 has 15 residues. CDR3 in DNA: TGCAGTGCTGCCGAGCTAGCGGGTCTCTTCGATGAGCAGTTCTTC. This gives the protein CSAAELAGLFDEQFF.

The chain uses TRBV12-3 or TRBV12-4 and TRBJ1-1, with 7 bases that match TRBD1. V was pared by 8 bases and J by 6 bases, with 21 bases of the junction left unmatched. The CDR3 runs 17 residues. In DNA, the CDR3 is TGTGCCAGCGATCCCAGGGGGACAAGGGGCTTCTCCGCTGAAGCTTTCTTT. It yields the protein CASDPRGTRGFSAEAFF.

The V and J genes are TRBV5-4 and TRBJ2-7, with a possible D match to TRBD1 (5 bases). The V gene lost 5 bases and the J gene lost 6 bases, with 15 bases spanning the gap. Germline V lookup: CDR1 SGHNT, CDR2 YYREEE (reference sequence). The CDR3 runs 13 residues. The CDR3 sequence is CASSRVGVGEQYF. In DNA form, the CDR3 reads TGTGCCAGCAGTAGAGTAGGGGTGGGCGAGCAGTACTTC.

This chain's CDR3 is CATSRDGGGYTF. DNA for the CDR3: TGTGCCACCAGCAGAGATGGTGGGGGCTACACCTTC. The chain employs TRBV15 and TRBJ1-2; D call uncertain. The length of the CDR3 is 12 residues. Germline CDR1 reads LNHNV; CDR2 reads YYDKDF (reference sequence). Trimming took off 0 bases at V and 8 bases at J, with 7 bases between the two ends.

This clonotype was counted ten times or more. The V and J genes are TRBV6-6 and TRBJ1-5; perhaps TRBD1 as D (5 bases). The CDR3 has 14 residues. V gave up 5 bases and J gave up 6 bases, with 14 bases separating them. CDR1 is MNHNY and CDR2 is SVGAGI in the germline V gene (reference sequence). DNA for the CDR3: TGTGCCAGCAGTCGGGACTCCCTGGGTCAGCCCCAGCATTTT. Its protein is CASSRDSLGQPQHF.

Note on this clonotype: The germline gene is not matched at one end of the junction; a read error may be the cause. The rearrangement joins TRBV15 to TRBJ1-2; perhaps TRBD1 as D (6 bases). CDR1 and CDR2 (germline): LNHNV, YYDKDF (reference sequence). The CDR3 has 14 amino acids. CDR3: CASSIGRGASGYTF. The CDR3 coding sequence is TGTGCCAGCAGCATAGGACGGGGGGCAAGCGGCTACACCTTC.

The chain couples TRBV20-1 to TRBJ1-2; D remains unclear. The CDR3 is 11 residues long. The germline V and J ends were trimmed by 8 bases and 7 bases, with 14 bases remaining between them. Germline-derived CDR1 and CDR2 are DFQATT and SNEGSKA (reference sequence). The CDR3 spells CSPWAQSGYTF. The CDR3 DNA reads as TGCAGTCCCTGGGCCCAAAGTGGCTACACCTTC.

The rearrangement uses TRBV7-3 and TRBJ1-2; D may be TRBD1 (6 bases). This CDR3 has 15 residues. The V gene's germline CDR1 is SGHTA and CDR2 FQGTGA. The V end was cut by 6 bases, the J end by 0 bases, with 14 bases between. CDR3 amino acids: CASRHQGPANYGYTF. In DNA form, the CDR3 reads TGTGCCAGCAGGCACCAGGGGCCAGCTAACTATGGCTACACCTTC.

This clonotype was observed a few times. The V and J genes are TRBV12-3 or TRBV12-4 and TRBJ1-6; D gene unclear. CDR3 length: 11 amino acids. Deletions cut 5 bases from V and 8 bases from J, with 4 bases between. As DNA, the CDR3 is TGTGCCAGCAGTCCTTATTCACCCCTCCACTTT. Its translation is CASSPYSPLHF.

This chain connects TRBV5-1 to TRBJ2-1, with TRBD1 matching over 7 bases. This CDR3 contains 12 residues. CDR1 and CDR2 (germline): SGHRS, YFSETQ. With V trimmed by 4 bases and J by 15 bases, 10 bases remained unmatched. The CDR3 protein is CASSQQGTDTFF. In DNA, the CDR3 is TGCGCCAGCAGCCAACAGGGGACAGATACGTTCTTC.

Concerning this clonotype: The germline gene is not matched at one end of the junction; a read error may be the cause. Written as DNA, the CDR3 is TGCAGTCCAGACAGGAGGAACACTGAAGCATGCTTT. Protein sequence: CSPDRRNTEACF. The chain uses TRBV20-1 and TRBJ1-1; weak D call: TRBD1 (6 bases). The CDR3 loop spans 12 amino acids. Germline values: CDR1 DFQATT, CDR2 SNEGSKA (reference sequence).

This clonotype was recorded many times. DNA of the CDR3: TGTGCCAGCAGCGCGGAATTGGAGACCCAGTACTTC. Residues: CASSAELETQYF. The rearrangement links TRBV7-2 to TRBJ2-5; no reliable D call. From germline, CDR1 is SGHTA and CDR2 FQGNSA. This CDR3 comprises 12 residues. V dropped 5 bases and J dropped 5 bases, with 9 bases sitting between them.

This clonotype was counted ten times or more. The V call is TRBV5-8, the J call TRBJ2-3; possible D gene TRBD2, 5 bases. V shed 0 bases and J shed 11 bases, with 7 bases lying between them. This CDR3 region has 11 residues. Germline V gene sequence: CDR1 SGHTS, CDR2 YDEGEE. The CDR3 protein is CASSLDRGQYF. CDR3 bases: TGTGCCAGCAGCTTGGATCGGGGGCAGTATTTT. Complete variable domain (other parts from reference TRBV5-8 and TRBJ2-3): EAGVTQSPTHLIKTRGQQATLRCSPISGHTSVYWYQQALGLGLQFLLWYDEGEERNRGNFPPRFSGRQFPNYSSELNVNALELEDSALYLCASSLDRGQYFGPGTRLTVL.

The chain is built from TRBV7-9 and TRBJ1-2; tentative D call: TRBD1 (5 bases). The CDR3 is 13 residues long. V lost 5 bases and J 7 bases, leaving 14 bases between the germline ends. CDR1 SEHNR and CDR2 FQNEAQ come from the germline V gene (reference sequence). CDR3 nucleotide sequence: TGTGCCAGCAGCCCGCGCGAGAGGGGTGGCTACACCTTC. Translated, it gives CASSPRERGGYTF.

This clonotype was observed at least ten times. The rearrangement uses TRBV20-1 and TRBJ1-4; a weak D match, TRBD1 (5 bases). Trimming stripped 1 base from V and 7 bases from J, with 16 bases between. Germline CDR1 DFQATT, CDR2 SNEGSKA (reference sequence). The CDR3 sequence is 15 residues long. The CDR3 nucleotides are TGCAGTGCTAGAGGGGGATATGGGGGAGGTGAAAAACTGTTTTTT. This encodes CSARGGYGGGEKLFF.

This clonotype was seen at least ten times. The chain employs TRBV2 and TRBJ1-2; TRBD1 matches at 7 bases. The V gene end was trimmed by 5 bases and the J gene end by 7 bases; junction bases not matched to a gene: 10. CDR1 and CDR2 from the germline V gene are SNHLY and FYNNEI. The CDR3 totals 14 residues. The CDR3 reads CASSSGQASSGYTF. The CDR3 nucleotides read TGTGCCAGCAGTTCCGGACAGGCGAGCAGTGGCTACACCTTC.

V and J are TRBV7-2 and TRBJ2-5; the match to TRBD2 covers 9 bases. Trimming at V came to 5 bases and at J to 5 bases, leaving 9 bases not matched to a gene. Per the germline V gene, CDR1 is SGHTA and CDR2 is FQGNSA. The CDR3 length is 15 residues. CDR3 residues: CASSTTSGEGETQYF. DNA of the CDR3: TGTGCCAGCAGCACGACTAGCGGCGAGGGGGAGACCCAGTACTTC. The full variable domain, in which reference TRBV7-2 and TRBJ2-5 provide the parts outside the CDR3, is GAGVSQSPSNKVTEKGKDVELRCDPISGHTALYWYRQSLGQGLEFLIYFQGNSAPDKSGLPSDRFSAERTGGSVSTLTIQRTQQEDSAVYLCASSTTSGEGETQYFGPGTRLLVL.

CDR3: CARSRNQAGDAHEQFF. The CDR3, as DNA: TGCGCCAGGAGTCGAAACCAGGCCGGTGACGCCCATGAGCAGTTCTTC. The V call is TRBV10-1, the J call TRBJ2-1; D unresolved. CDR3 length equals 16 residues. Germline lookup yields CDR1 WNHNN and CDR2 SYGVQD (reference sequence). V shed 9 bases and J shed 8 bases, with 26 bases lying between them.